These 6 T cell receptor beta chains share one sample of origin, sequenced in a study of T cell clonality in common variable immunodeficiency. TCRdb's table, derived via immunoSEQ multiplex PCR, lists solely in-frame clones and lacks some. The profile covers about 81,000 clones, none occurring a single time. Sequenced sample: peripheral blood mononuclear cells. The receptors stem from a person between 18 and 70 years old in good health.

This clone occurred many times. The part of the CDR3 DNA that was read is TGCGCCAGCAGCGACCCTCAGGGAACCTATAATTCACCC. Translated: CASSDPQGTYNSP. The full CDR3 is CASSDPQGTYNSPLHF. This chain links TRBV5-1 with TRBJ1-6; D might be TRBD1 (5 bases). The read terminates 3 residues ahead of where the CDR3 ends, so the germline J gene completes it. Trimming cost V 4 bases and J 2 bases, with 13 bases left between them. Per germline, CDR1 SGHRS and CDR2 YFSETQ. The CDR3 length is 16 residues.

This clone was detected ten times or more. The sequenced part of the CDR3 DNA is TGTGCCAGCAGCAGGGACAGGGTGGATACG. This encodes CASSRDRVDT. The whole CDR3 sequence reads CASSRDRVDTQYF. The J gene is TRBJ2-3, the V gene TRBV11-3; 9 bases are shared with TRBD1. Read coverage stops 3 residues before the CDR3 terminus; the germline J gene supplies the remainder. The junction had 3 bases not matched to a gene; V was cut back by 5 bases and J by 6 bases. The CDR3 sequence is 13 residues long. The germline V gene encodes CDR1 SGHNT and CDR2 YENEEA.

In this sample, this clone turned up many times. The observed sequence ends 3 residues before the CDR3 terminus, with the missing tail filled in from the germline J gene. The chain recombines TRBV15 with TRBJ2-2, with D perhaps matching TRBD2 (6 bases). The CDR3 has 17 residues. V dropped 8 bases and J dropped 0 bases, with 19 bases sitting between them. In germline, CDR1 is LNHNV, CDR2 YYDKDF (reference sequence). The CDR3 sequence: CATRGDFPRTNTGELFF. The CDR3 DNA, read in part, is TGTGCCACCCGAGGGGACTTTCCCAGGACGAACACCGGGGAG.

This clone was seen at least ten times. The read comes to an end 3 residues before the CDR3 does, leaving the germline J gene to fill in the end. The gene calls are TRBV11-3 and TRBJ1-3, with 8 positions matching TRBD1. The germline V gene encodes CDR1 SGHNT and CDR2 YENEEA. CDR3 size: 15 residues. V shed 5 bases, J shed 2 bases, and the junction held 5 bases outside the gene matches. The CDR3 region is CASSPGQGPGNTIYF. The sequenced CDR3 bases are TGTGCCAGCAGCCCAGGACAGGGCCCTGGAAACACC.

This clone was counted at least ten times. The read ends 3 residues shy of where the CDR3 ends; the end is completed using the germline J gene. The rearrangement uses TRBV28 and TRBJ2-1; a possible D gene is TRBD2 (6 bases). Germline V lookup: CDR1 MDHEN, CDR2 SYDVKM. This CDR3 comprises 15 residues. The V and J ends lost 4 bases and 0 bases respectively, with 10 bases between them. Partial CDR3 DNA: TGTGCCAGCAGTTCGGGACTTATCTCCTACAATGAG. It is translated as CASSSGLISYNE. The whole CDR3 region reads CASSSGLISYNEQFF.

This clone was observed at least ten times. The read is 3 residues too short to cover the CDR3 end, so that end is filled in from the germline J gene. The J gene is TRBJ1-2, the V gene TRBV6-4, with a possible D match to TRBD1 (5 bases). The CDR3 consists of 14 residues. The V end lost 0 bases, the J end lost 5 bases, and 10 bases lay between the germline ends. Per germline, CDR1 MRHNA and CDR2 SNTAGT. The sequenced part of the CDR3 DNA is TGTGCCAGCAGTGACTCCCGCGACAGATATGGC. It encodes CASSDSRDRYG. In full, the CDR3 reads CASSDSRDRYGYTF.